The T cell receptor beta chain under discussion was sequenced for a study of cytomegalovirus exposure and HLA in healthy donors. Turning to the study itself: Around four fifths of roughly 400 genotyped donors fell in the Caucasian-associated ancestry cluster. Regarding the study as a whole: HLA alleles were associated with some 17,000 TCR beta sequences in a later analysis at 0.05 false discovery rate.

This clone was observed a few times. As yet, its antigen is unknown. The primer mix had 60 Vbeta and 13 Jbeta primers. Libraries were prepared by immunoSEQ multiplex PCR; TCRdb keeps only in-frame clonotypes and omits some of them. Here the sample spans 160,000 or so clones, roughly three quarters being singletons. This TCR came from a man between 18 and 29 years old in good health and CMV-seropositive. The sequenced sample was PBMCs.

The CDR3: CASSEYRKGDTEAFF. CDR3 in DNA: TGTGCCAGCAGTGAATATCGTAAGGGGGACACTGAAGCTTTCTTT. The chain uses TRBV6-1 and TRBJ1-1, with a tentative D call TRBD1 (6 bases). The CDR3 totals 15 residues. CDR1 and CDR2 (germline): MNHNS, SASEGT. V gave up 2 bases and J gave up 3 bases, with 13 bases separating them.